This TCR beta chain was sequenced for a study of cytomegalovirus exposure and HLA in healthy donors. Study conclusions and caveats: Accurate HLA-A and HLA-B prediction from TCR beta sequences was reported for most subjects. Later genetic work tied a missense DCLRE1C variant to beta-chain V and J trimming.

The trim removed 0 bases at V and 5 bases at J, leaving 5 bases unmatched. Germline V CDR1 and CDR2: SGHRS, YFSETQ. The CDR3 extends over 15 amino acids. A note on this clone: Its antigen is currently unknown.

PCR primers comprised 60 Vbeta and 13 Jbeta primers. The table came from immunoSEQ multiplex PCR; TCRdb's copy has only in-frame clones and leaves some out. Seen here are roughly 190,000 clones, roughly four fifths observed once, and the top ten hold approximately 3.1%. J is TRBJ2-3 and V is TRBV5-1; 8 bases map to TRBD2. This clonotype was obtained from a woman in her thirties in good health and CMV-seropositive. Specimen: PBMCs. CDR3 bases: TGCGCCAGCAGCTTGGAGCGGGGGTCAGGAGATACGCAGTATTTT. Translating gives CASSLERGSGDTQYF.